This T cell receptor beta chain was documented in a study of beta chain features in type 1 diabetes. Broader study findings: VDJ junctions from type 1 diabetes patients carried fewer insertions and larger deletions. TCRB CDR3s from Type 1 diabetes patients were moderately but significantly shorter in all four CD4+ subsets.

Of note for this clone: The antigen is unknown.

The CDR3 is 15 residues long. Germline loops: CDR1 SGHTA, CDR2 FQGNSA. V was trimmed by 1 base and J by 3 bases, leaving 11 bases between them. cDNA synthesis used the whole RNA isolate, giving expressed TCRB sequences. Measured with immunoSEQ multiplex PCR; TCRdb has only the in-frame clones, and not every one. The sample consists of 120,000 or so clones, around a sixth of them appearing once. The sequenced sample was central memory CD4+ T cells from blood. The V gene is TRBV7-2, the J gene TRBJ2-3; D uncertain. The TCR was taken from a man in his late teens or twenties with type 1 diabetes. The CDR3 nucleotides read TGTGCCAGCAGCTTAGGATACCTAATGACAGATACGCAGTATTTT. This gives the protein CASSLGYLMTDTQYF.